The present TCR beta chain was sequenced within a study of neurological immune-mediated disorders. Each CDR3 protein is one row after TCRdb ran MiXCR on the 5' RACE reads. Of approximately 68,000 distinct CDR3 sequences detected, roughly 4.9% appear once; the ten largest clones hold about 2.2%. This clonotype turned up a few times. Its antigen remains unknown. The germline V gene has CDR1 MGHRA and CDR2 YSYEKL. Trimming took 4 bases from V and 4 from J; bases not matched to a gene: 9. The CDR3 has 16 residues. Findings and limits, study-wide: No sharing of CDR3 amino acid sequences was observed among expanded clones across subjects, suggesting private repertoires in all groups.

The sample consisted of PBMCs. The TCR comes from a woman aged 65 to 85 with multiple sclerosis. The chain employs TRBV4-1 and TRBJ2-2, with 7 positions matching TRBD1. CDR3: CASSPQAAGGTGELFF. The DNA of the CDR3 is TGCGCCAGCAGCCCCCAGGCAGCAGGGGGCACCGGGGAGCTGTTTTTT.